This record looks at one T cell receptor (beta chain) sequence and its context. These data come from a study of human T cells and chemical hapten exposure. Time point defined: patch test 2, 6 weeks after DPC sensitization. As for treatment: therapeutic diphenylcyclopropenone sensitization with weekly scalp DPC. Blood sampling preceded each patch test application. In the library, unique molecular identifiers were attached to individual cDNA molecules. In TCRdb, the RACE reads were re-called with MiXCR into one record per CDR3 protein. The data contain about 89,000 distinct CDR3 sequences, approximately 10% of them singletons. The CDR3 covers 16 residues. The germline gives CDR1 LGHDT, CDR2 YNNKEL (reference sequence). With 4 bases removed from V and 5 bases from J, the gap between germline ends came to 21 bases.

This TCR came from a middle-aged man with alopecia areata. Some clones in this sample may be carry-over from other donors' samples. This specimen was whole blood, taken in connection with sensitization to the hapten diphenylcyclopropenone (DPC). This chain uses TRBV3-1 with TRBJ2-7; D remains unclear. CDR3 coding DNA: TGTGCCAGCAGCCGAAAAGCCCGTATGCCGGTAGACGAGCAGTACTTC. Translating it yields CASSRKARMPVDEQYF.